The 9 T cell receptor beta chains below come from one sample, sequenced in a study of CXCR3-negative and CXCR3-positive naive CD8 T cells. The TRB libraries of cDNA were built by UMI-labeled 5' RACE. From the 5' RACE reads, TCRdb lists one entry per CDR3 protein and no DNA. In total, the table holds 130,000 or so distinct CDR3 sequences. The sequenced material came from naive CXCR3- CD8+ T cells from blood. The subset: CD45RO-CCR7+CD27+CD95- naive CD8+ T cells lacking CXCR3 (TNR3-). Source of these receptors: a human donor in good health. Some clones in this sample may be carry-over from other donors' samples.

The V gene is TRBV4-3, the J gene TRBJ2-3; the TCRdb call, TRBD1, lacks DNA for checking. The germline V gene has CDR1 LGHNA and CDR2 YSLEER. The CDR3 is 15 amino acids. CDR3: CASSQVSGSTDTQYF.

The chain joins TRBV5-1 to TRBJ1-1; checking the TCRdb D call of TRBD1 is not possible without DNA. CDR3 length: 15 residues. CDR1 and CDR2 (germline): SGHRS, YFSETQ. CDR3 region: CASSLGPTAATEAFF.

This rearrangement joins TRBV12-3 or TRBV12-4 to TRBJ2-1; TCRdb calls TRBD2, which cannot be checked without DNA. The CDR3 has 16 residues. This CDR3 reads CASSFVQAGVNDEQFF.

CDR3 loop: CASSRTGDAKNIQYF. V is TRBV4-3 and J is TRBJ2-4; TCRdb proposes TRBD1, but this gene call is untestable without DNA. The CDR3 spans 15 residues. Germline V CDR1 and CDR2: LGHNA, YSLEER.

This chain links TRBV7-9 with TRBJ1-2; the TCRdb call, TRBD1, lacks DNA for checking. From germline, CDR1 is SEHNR and CDR2 FQNEAQ (reference sequence). This CDR3 is built from 15 residues. CDR3 sequence reads: CASSLIMDRGYGYTF. The full variable domain, in which reference TRBV7-9 and TRBJ1-2 provide the parts outside the CDR3, is DTGVSQNPRHKITKRGQNVTFRCDPISEHNRLYWYRQTLGQGPEFLTYFQNEAQLEKSRLLSDRFSAERPKGSFSTLEIQRTEQGDSAMYLCASSLIMDRGYGYTFGSGTRLTVV.

The chain has TRBV10-3 and TRBJ2-2; without DNA, the TCRdb call of TRBD2 cannot be checked. This CDR3 spans 16 amino acids. The germline CDR1 and CDR2 sequences are ENHRY and SYGVKD. The CDR3 loop is CAIGTSGETNTGELFF.

The chain recombines TRBV11-2 with TRBJ2-7; TCRdb calls TRBD2, which cannot be checked without DNA. The germline V gene encodes CDR1 SGHAT and CDR2 FQNNGV. There are 13 residues in the CDR3. The CDR3 is CASSLSRGYEQYF.

The gene calls are TRBV4-1 and TRBJ2-2; TCRdb names TRBD1, which stays unverified in the absence of DNA. This CDR3 has 14 amino acids. CDR1 is MGHRA, CDR2 YSYEKL, per germline. CDR3 protein: CASSQDQGSGELFF.

V is TRBV7-9 and J is TRBJ1-1; TCRdb outputs TRBD1, but without DNA this stays unchecked. This CDR3 contains 15 residues. CDR1 SEHNR and CDR2 FQNEAQ come from the germline V gene (reference sequence). The CDR3 is CASSSQEGQHTEAFF.